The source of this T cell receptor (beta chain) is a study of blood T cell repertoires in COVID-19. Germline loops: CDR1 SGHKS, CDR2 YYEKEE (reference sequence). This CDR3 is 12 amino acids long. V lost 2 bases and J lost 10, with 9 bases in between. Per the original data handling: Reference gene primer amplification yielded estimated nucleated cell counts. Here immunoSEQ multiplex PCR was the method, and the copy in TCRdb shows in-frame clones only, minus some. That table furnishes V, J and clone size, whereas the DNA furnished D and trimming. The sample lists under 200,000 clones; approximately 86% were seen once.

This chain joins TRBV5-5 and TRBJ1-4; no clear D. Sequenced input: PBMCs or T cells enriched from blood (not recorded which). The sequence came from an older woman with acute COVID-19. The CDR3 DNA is TGTGCCAGCAGCTTTGAGGAAGGAAAACTGTTTTTT. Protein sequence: CASSFEEGKLFF.